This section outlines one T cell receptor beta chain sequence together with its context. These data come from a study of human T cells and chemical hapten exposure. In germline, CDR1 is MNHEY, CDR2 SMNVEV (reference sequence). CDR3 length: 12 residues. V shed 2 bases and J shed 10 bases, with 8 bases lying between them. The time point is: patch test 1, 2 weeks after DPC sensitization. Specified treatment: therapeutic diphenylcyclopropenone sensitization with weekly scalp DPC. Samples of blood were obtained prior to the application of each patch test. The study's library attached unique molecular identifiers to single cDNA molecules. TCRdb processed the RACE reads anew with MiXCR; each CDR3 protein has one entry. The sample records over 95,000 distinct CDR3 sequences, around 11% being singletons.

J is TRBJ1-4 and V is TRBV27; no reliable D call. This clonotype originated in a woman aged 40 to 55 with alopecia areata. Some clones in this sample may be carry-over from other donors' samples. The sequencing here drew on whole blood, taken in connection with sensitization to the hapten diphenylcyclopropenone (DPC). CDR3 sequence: CASSLTGVKLFF. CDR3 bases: TGTGCCAGCAGTTTAACCGGGGTAAAACTGTTTTTT.